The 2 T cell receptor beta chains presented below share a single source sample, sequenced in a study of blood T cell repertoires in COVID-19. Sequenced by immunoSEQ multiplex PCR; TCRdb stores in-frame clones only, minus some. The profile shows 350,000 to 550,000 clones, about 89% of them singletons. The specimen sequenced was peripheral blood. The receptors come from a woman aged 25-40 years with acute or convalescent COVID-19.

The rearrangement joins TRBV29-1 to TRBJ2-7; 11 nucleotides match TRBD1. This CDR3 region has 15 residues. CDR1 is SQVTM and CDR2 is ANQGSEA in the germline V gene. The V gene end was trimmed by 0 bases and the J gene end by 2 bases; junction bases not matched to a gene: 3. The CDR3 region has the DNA TGCAGCGTTGAAGAGGGGGACAGGGGGGCCTACGAGCAGTACTTC. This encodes CSVEEGDRGAYEQYF.

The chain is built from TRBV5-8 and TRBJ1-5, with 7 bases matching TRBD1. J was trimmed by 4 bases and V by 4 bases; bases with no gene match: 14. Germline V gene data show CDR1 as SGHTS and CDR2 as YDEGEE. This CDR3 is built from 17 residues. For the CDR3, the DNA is TGTGCCAGCAGCCCCCGAGGAGGGGACAGCCCAAATCAGCCCCAGCATTTT. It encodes CASSPRGGDSPNQPQHF.